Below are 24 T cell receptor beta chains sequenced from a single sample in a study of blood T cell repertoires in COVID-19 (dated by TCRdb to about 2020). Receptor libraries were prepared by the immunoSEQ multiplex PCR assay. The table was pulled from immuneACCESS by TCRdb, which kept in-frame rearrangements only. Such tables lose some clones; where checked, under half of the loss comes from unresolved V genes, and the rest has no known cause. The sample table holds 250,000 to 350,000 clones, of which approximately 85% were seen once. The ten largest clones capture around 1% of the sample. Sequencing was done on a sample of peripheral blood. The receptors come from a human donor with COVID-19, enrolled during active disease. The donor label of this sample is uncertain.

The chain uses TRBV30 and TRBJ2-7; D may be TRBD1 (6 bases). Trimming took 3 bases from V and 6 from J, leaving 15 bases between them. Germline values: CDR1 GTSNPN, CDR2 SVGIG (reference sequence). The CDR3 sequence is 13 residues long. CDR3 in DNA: TGTGCCTGGAGGGACAGCGGATCCGGCGAGCAGTACTTC. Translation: CAWRDSGSGEQYF.

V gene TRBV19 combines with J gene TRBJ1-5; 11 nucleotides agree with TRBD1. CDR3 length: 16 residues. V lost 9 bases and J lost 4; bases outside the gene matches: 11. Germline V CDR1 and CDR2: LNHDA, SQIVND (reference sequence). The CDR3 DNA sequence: TGTGCCAGCACCGGACAGGGGGCGAGCTGGAATCAGCCCCAGCATTTT. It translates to CASTGQGASWNQPQHF.

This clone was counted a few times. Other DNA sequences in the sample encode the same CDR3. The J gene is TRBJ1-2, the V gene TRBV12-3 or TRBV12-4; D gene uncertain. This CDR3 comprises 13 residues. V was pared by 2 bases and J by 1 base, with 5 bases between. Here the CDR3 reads CASSLTSNYGYTF. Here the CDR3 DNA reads TGTGCCAGCAGTTTAACTAGTAACTATGGCTACACCTTC.

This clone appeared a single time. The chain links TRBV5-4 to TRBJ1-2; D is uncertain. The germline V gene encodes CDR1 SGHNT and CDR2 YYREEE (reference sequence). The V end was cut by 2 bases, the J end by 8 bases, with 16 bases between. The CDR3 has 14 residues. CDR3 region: CASSFTEVRGGYTF. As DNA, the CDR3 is TGTGCCAGCAGCTTCACTGAGGTGCGCGGGGGCTACACCTTC.

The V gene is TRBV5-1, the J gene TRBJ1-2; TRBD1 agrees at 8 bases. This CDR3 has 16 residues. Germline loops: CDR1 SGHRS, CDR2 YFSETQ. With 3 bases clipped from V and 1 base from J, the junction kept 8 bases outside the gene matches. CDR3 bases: TGCGCCAGCAGCTCCGCCGACAGGGGTGATAACTATGGCTACACCTTC. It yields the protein CASSSADRGDNYGYTF.

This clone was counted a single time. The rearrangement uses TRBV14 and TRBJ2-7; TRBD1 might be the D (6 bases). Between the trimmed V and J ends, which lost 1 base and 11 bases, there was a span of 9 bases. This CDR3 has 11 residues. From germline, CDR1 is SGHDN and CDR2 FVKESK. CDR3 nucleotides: TGTGCCAGCAGCCAAGCGAAGGGGGAGTACTTC. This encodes CASSQAKGEYF.

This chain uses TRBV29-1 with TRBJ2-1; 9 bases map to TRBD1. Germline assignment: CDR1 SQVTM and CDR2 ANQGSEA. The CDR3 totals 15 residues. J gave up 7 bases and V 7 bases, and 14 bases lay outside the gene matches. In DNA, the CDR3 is TGCAGCGCCGGCCAGGGACAGGGAATTGGAAATGAGCAGTTCTTC. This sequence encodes CSAGQGQGIGNEQFF.

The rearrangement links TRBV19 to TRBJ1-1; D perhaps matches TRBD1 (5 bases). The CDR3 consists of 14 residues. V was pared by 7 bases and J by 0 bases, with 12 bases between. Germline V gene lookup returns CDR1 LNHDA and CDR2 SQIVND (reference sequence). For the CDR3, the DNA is TGTGCCAGTACTTATACAGGATTGAACACTGAAGCTTTCTTT. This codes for CASTYTGLNTEAFF.

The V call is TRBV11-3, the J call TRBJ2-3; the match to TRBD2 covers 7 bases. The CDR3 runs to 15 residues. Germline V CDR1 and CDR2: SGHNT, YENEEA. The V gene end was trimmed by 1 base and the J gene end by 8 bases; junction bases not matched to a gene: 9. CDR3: CASSLGSGGVGTQYF. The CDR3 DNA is TGTGCCAGCAGCTTAGGATCGGGAGGCGTCGGTACGCAGTATTTT. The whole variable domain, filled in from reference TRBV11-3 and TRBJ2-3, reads EAGVVQSPRYKIIEKKQPVAFWCNPISGHNTLYWYLQNLGQGPELLIRYENEEAVDDSQLPKDRFSAERLKGVDSTLKIQPAELGDSAVYLCASSLGSGGVGTQYFGPGTRLTVL.

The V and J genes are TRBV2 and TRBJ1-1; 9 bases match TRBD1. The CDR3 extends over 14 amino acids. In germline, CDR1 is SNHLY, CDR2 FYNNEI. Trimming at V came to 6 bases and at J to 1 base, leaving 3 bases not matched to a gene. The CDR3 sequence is CASRYRGRNTEAFF. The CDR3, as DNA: TGTGCCAGCAGGTACAGGGGGCGGAACACTGAAGCTTTCTTT.

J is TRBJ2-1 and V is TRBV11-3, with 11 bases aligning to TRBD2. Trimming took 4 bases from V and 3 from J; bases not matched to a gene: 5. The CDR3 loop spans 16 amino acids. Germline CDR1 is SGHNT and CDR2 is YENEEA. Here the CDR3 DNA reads TGTGCCAGCAGCTCCGAGGGGACTAGCGGCTACAATGAGCAGTTCTTC. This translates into CASSSEGTSGYNEQFF.

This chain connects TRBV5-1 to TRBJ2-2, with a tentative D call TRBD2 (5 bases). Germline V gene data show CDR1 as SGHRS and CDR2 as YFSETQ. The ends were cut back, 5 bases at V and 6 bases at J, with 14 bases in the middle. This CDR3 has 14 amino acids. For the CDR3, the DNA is TGCGCCAGCAGAACTGGGGAGCGGTCCGGGGAGCTGTTTTTT. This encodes CASRTGERSGELFF.

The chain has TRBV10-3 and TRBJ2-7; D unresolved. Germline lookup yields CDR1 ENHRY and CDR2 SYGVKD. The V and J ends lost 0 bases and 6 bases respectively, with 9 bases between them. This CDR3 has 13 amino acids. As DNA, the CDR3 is TGTGCCATCAGTGAGTCGTTGGCTGGCGAGCAGTACTTC. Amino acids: CAISESLAGEQYF.

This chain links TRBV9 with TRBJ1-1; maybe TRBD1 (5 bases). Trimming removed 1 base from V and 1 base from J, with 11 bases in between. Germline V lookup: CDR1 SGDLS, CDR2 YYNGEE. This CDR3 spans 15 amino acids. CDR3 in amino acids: CASSVRGGRNTEAFF. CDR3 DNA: TGTGCCAGCAGCGTACGGGGGGGACGGAACACTGAAGCTTTCTTT.

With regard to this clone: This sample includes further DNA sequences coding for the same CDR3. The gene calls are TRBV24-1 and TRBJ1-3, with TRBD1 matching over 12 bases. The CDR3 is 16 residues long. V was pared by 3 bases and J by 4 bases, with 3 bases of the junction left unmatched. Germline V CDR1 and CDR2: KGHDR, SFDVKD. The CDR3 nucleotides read TGTGCCACCAGTGATCCGGGACAGGGGGCCGGAAACACCATATATTTT. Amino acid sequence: CATSDPGQGAGNTIYF.

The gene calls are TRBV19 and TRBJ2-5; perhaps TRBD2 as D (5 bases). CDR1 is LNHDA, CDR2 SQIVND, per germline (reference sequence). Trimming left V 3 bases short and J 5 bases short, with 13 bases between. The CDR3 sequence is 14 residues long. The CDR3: CASSIRRQEETQYF. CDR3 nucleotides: TGTGCCAGTAGTATCCGGAGGCAGGAGGAGACCCAGTACTTC.

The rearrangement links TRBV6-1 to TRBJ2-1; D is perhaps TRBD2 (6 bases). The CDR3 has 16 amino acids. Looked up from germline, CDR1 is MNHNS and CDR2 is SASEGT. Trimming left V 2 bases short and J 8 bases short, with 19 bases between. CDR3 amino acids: CASSESLAPPADEQFF. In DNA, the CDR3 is TGTGCCAGCAGTGAAAGCCTAGCGCCTCCGGCGGATGAGCAGTTCTTC.

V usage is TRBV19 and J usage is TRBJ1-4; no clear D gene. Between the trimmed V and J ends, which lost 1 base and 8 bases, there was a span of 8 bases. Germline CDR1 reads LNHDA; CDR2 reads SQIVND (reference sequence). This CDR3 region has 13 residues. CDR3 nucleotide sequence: TGTGCCAGTAGTATAGCGGAGGGAGAAAAACTGTTTTTT. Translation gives CASSIAEGEKLFF.

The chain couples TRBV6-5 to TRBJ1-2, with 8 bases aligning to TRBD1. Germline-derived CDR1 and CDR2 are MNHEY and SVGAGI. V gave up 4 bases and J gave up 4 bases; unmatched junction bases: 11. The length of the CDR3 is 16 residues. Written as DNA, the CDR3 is TGTGCCAGCAGTTTTGCCAGGGGGCTCACCCCCTATGGCTACACCTTC. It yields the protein CASSFARGLTPYGYTF.

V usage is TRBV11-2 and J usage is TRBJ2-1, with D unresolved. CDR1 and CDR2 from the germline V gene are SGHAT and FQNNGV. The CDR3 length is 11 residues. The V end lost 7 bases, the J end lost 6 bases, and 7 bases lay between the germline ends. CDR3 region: CASTRANEQFF. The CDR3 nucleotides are TGTGCCAGCACCCGCGCCAATGAGCAGTTCTTC.

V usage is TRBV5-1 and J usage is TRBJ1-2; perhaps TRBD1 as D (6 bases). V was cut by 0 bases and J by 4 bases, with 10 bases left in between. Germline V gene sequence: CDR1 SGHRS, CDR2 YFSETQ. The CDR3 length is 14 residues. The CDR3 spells CASSLEGDAYGYTF. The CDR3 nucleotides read TGCGCCAGCAGCTTGGAGGGGGACGCCTATGGCTACACCTTC.

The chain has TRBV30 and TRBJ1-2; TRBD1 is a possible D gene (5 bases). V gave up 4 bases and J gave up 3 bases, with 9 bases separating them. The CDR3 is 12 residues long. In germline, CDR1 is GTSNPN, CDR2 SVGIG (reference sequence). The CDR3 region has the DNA TGTGCCTGGAAGCAGGGCTACTATGGCTACACCTTC. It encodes CAWKQGYYGYTF.

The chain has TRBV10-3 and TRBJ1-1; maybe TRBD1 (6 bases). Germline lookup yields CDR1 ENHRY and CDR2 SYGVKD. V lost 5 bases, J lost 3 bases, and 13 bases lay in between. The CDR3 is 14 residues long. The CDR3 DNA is TGTGCCATCAGTCAACAGGGTAGGGACACTGAAGCTTTCTTT. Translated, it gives CAISQQGRDTEAFF.

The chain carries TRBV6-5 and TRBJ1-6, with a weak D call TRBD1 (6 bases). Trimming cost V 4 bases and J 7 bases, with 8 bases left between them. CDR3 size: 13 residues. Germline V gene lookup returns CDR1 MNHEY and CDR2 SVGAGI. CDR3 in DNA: TGTGCCAGCAGTTCCCAGGGGAATTCACCCCTCCACTTT. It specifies CASSSQGNSPLHF.